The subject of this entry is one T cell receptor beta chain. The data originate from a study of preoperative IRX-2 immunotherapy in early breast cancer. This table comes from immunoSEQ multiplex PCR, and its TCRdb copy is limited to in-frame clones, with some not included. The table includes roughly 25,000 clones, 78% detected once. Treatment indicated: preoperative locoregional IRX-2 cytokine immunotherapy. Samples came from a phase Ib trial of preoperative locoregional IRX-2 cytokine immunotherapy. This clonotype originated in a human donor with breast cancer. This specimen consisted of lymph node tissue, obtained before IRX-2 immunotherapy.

The CDR3 is CASGNYDRGLGGELFF. CDR3 DNA sequence: TGTGCTAGTGGAAATTACGACAGGGGGCTGGGCGGGGAGCTGTTTTTT. This chain links TRBV12-5 with TRBJ2-2, with 10 bases matching TRBD1. Looked up from germline, CDR1 is LGHNT and CDR2 is FRNRAP. This CDR3 is 16 amino acids long. The ends lost 6 bases at V and 7 bases at J; junction bases unmatched: 11.